These T cell receptor beta chains were read from a single sample in a study of PD-L1 blockade in urothelial cancer. Data came from immunoSEQ multiplex PCR; TCRdb stores just in-frame clones and leaves some out. The table has over 40,000 clones, roughly 82% seen once; the top ten hold 3% to 3.5%. This specimen consisted of PBMCs, obtained around atezolizumab (anti-PD-L1) treatment. These receptors originate from a man aged 65 to 85 with urothelial cancer. CDR3s include the opening cysteine and the closing phenylalanine or tryptophan. Fields, in order: V gene, D gene, clone size, J gene, CDR3 protein, CDR3 DNA. A D gene is named only where the DNA matches it firmly. Not all rows give a size; the values are once, few, many and, for expanded clones, a class.

V gene: TRBV7-6
D gene: TRBD2
clone size: .
J gene: TRBJ2-7
CDR3 protein: CASSLNSGTSHRGAYEQYF
CDR3 DNA: TGTGCCAGCAGCTTGAATTCCGGGACTAGCCACAGAGGGGCCTACGAGCAGTACTTC

V gene: TRBV5-1
D gene: TRBD2
clone size: .
J gene: TRBJ2-3
CDR3 protein: CASSLGREGLTDTQYF
CDR3 DNA: TGCGCCAGCAGCTTGGGACGGGAGGGCCTGACAGATACGCAGTATTTT

V gene: TRBV18
D gene: TRBD2
clone size: .
J gene: TRBJ2-1
CDR3 protein: CASSPGLAGSYNEQFF
CDR3 DNA: TGTGCCAGCTCACCAGGACTAGCAGGCTCCTACAATGAGCAGTTCTTC

V gene: TRBV6-1
D gene: TRBD1
clone size: .
J gene: TRBJ2-3
CDR3 protein: CASSARDRGTDTQYF
CDR3 DNA: TGTGCCAGCAGTGCCCGGGACAGGGGCACAGATACGCAGTATTTT

V gene: TRBV19
D gene: .
clone size: .
J gene: TRBJ1-2
CDR3 protein: CASNGAENYGYTF
CDR3 DNA: TGTGCCAGTAATGGGGCTGAGAACTATGGCTACACCTTC

V gene: TRBV5-1
D gene: .
clone size: .
J gene: TRBJ1-1
CDR3 protein: CASSFAPVGGNTEAFF
CDR3 DNA: TGCGCCAGCAGCTTTGCCCCGGTGGGAGGGAACACTGAAGCTTTCTTT

V gene: TRBV11-3
D gene: TRBD1
clone size: .
J gene: TRBJ1-2
CDR3 protein: CASSSRDRRDYGYTF
CDR3 DNA: TGTGCCAGCAGCTCGCGGGACAGGAGGGACTATGGCTACACCTTC

V gene: TRBV4-2
D gene: TRBD2
clone size: few
J gene: TRBJ2-2
CDR3 protein: CASSHPGGGQNTGELFF
CDR3 DNA: TGTGCCAGCAGCCACCCCGGGGGGGGACAGAACACCGGGGAGCTGTTTTTT

V gene: TRBV18
D gene: TRBD1
clone size: .
J gene: TRBJ1-2
CDR3 protein: CASSPGGGADGYTF
CDR3 DNA: TGTGCCAGCTCACCTGGAGGGGGCGCGGATGGCTACACCTTC

V gene: TRBV5-1
D gene: .
clone size: .
J gene: TRBJ2-3
CDR3 protein: CASSLKQDTSTDTQYF
CDR3 DNA: TGCGCCAGCAGCTTGAAGCAGGACACTAGCACAGATACGCAGTATTTT

V gene: TRBV4-2
D gene: TRBD1
clone size: .
J gene: TRBJ2-3
CDR3 protein: CASSLGQGRTDTQYF
CDR3 DNA: TGTGCCAGCAGCCTAGGACAGGGACGCACAGATACGCAGTATTTT

V gene: TRBV11-3
D gene: .
clone size: .
J gene: TRBJ2-7
CDR3 protein: CASSKGDYEQYF
CDR3 DNA: TGTGCCAGCAGCAAAGGGGATTACGAGCAGTACTTC

V gene: TRBV11-2
D gene: TRBD2
clone size: .
J gene: TRBJ2-1
CDR3 protein: CASSTLLARDRNEQFF
CDR3 DNA: TGTGCCAGCAGCACACTACTAGCGAGGGATCGGAATGAGCAGTTCTTC

V gene: TRBV18
D gene: .
clone size: .
J gene: TRBJ2-7
CDR3 protein: CASSAGTNYEQYF
CDR3 DNA: TGTGCCAGCTCAGCCGGGACAAACTACGAGCAGTACTTC

V gene: TRBV5-5
D gene: .
clone size: .
J gene: TRBJ1-1
CDR3 protein: CASSLDRVTEAFF
CDR3 DNA: TGTGCCAGCAGCTTGGACAGGGTCACTGAAGCTTTCTTT

V gene: TRBV29-1
D gene: .
clone size: .
J gene: TRBJ1-1
CDR3 protein: CSVGRNTEAFF
CDR3 DNA: TGCAGCGTTGGGAGGAACACTGAAGCTTTCTTT

V gene: TRBV7-8
D gene: .
clone size: .
J gene: TRBJ2-1
CDR3 protein: CASSLAGTNYNEQFF
CDR3 DNA: TGTGCCAGCAGCTTAGCGGGGACAAACTACAATGAGCAGTTCTTC

V gene: TRBV7-2
D gene: .
clone size: .
J gene: TRBJ1-5
CDR3 protein: CASSPGRDDQPQHF
CDR3 DNA: TGTGCCAGCAGCCCTGGGAGGGATGATCAGCCCCAGCATTTT

V gene: TRBV7-3
D gene: TRBD2
clone size: .
J gene: TRBJ2-1
CDR3 protein: CASSLGTSGRNEQFF
CDR3 DNA: TGTGCCAGCAGCTTAGGGACTAGCGGGAGGAATGAGCAGTTCTTC

V gene: TRBV15
D gene: TRBD1
clone size: .
J gene: TRBJ2-3
CDR3 protein: CATSKEGGPSTDTQYF
CDR3 DNA: TGTGCCACCAGCAAAGAAGGGGGCCCAAGCACAGATACGCAGTATTTT

V gene: TRBV5-4
D gene: TRBD1
clone size: .
J gene: TRBJ1-1
CDR3 protein: CASSLTGGKSPTEAFF
CDR3 DNA: TGTGCCAGCAGCTTGACAGGGGGGAAAAGCCCCACTGAAGCTTTCTTT

V gene: TRBV7-8
D gene: TRBD2
clone size: .
J gene: TRBJ2-2
CDR3 protein: CASSPGAGEGTGELFF
CDR3 DNA: TGTGCCAGCAGCCCAGGCGCGGGAGAGGGCACCGGGGAGCTGTTTTTT

V gene: TRBV6-1
D gene: .
clone size: once
J gene: TRBJ2-5
CDR3 protein: CASSEDRAGGETQYF
CDR3 DNA: TGTGCCAGCAGTGAAGATCGAGCTGGGGGGGAGACCCAGTACTTC

V gene: TRBV5-4
D gene: .
clone size: .
J gene: TRBJ2-7
CDR3 protein: CASSFSGAYEQYF
CDR3 DNA: TGTGCCAGCAGCTTTTCGGGAGCCTACGAGCAGTACTTC

V gene: TRBV5-1
D gene: .
clone size: .
J gene: TRBJ1-2
CDR3 protein: CASSSSRDRGYTF
CDR3 DNA: TGCGCCAGCAGCTCGTCCAGGGATAGGGGCTACACCTTC

V gene: TRBV5-1
D gene: TRBD2
clone size: .
J gene: TRBJ2-1
CDR3 protein: CASSLATSENNEQFF
CDR3 DNA: TGCGCCAGCAGCTTGGCGACTAGCGAGAACAATGAGCAGTTCTTC

V gene: TRBV19
D gene: TRBD2
clone size: .
J gene: TRBJ2-1
CDR3 protein: CASSILSGGAYNEQFF
CDR3 DNA: TGTGCCAGTAGTATACTGTCGGGAGGGGCCTACAATGAGCAGTTCTTC

V gene: TRBV9
D gene: .
clone size: .
J gene: TRBJ2-5
CDR3 protein: CASSPNPGLAIQETQYF
CDR3 DNA: TGTGCCAGCAGCCCAAACCCGGGACTCGCCATTCAAGAGACCCAGTACTTC

V gene: TRBV7-8
D gene: .
clone size: .
J gene: TRBJ1-2
CDR3 protein: CASSLASPGQGYGYTF
CDR3 DNA: TGTGCCAGCAGCTTAGCGTCTCCAGGGCAGGGCTATGGCTACACCTTC

V gene: TRBV11-3
D gene: TRBD1
clone size: .
J gene: TRBJ2-5
CDR3 protein: CASSLGQGKYQETQYF
CDR3 DNA: TGTGCCAGCAGCTTGGGACAGGGAAAGTACCAAGAGACCCAGTACTTC

V gene: TRBV29-1
D gene: TRBD2
clone size: few
J gene: TRBJ2-3
CDR3 protein: CSVHSGSPDTQYF
CDR3 DNA: TGCAGCGTACATAGCGGGAGCCCAGATACGCAGTATTTT

V gene: TRBV30
D gene: .
clone size: .
J gene: TRBJ1-1
CDR3 protein: CAWSSGVTEAFF
CDR3 DNA: TGTGCCTGGAGTTCGGGGGTCACTGAAGCTTTCTTT

V gene: TRBV19
D gene: .
clone size: .
J gene: TRBJ2-5
CDR3 protein: CASSEGVGETQYF
CDR3 DNA: TGTGCCAGTAGTGAGGGAGTTGGTGAGACCCAGTACTTC

V gene: TRBV9
D gene: TRBD1
clone size: .
J gene: TRBJ2-7
CDR3 protein: CASSLGTGSSYEQYF
CDR3 DNA: TGTGCCAGCAGCCTAGGGACAGGGAGCTCCTACGAGCAGTACTTC

V gene: TRBV19
D gene: TRBD1
clone size: once
J gene: TRBJ2-3
CDR3 protein: CASRGQTGAADTQYF
CDR3 DNA: TGTGCCAGTAGAGGTCAAACAGGGGCCGCAGATACGCAGTATTTT

V gene: TRBV6-1
D gene: .
clone size: .
J gene: TRBJ1-2
CDR3 protein: CASSEGWGVLSYTF
CDR3 DNA: TGTGCCAGCAGTGAAGGGTGGGGGGTCCTAAGCTACACCTTC

V gene: TRBV4-2
D gene: .
clone size: .
J gene: TRBJ2-1
CDR3 protein: CASGKDGVGEQFF
CDR3 DNA: TGTGCCAGCGGTAAGGACGGGGTGGGTGAGCAGTTCTTC

V gene: TRBV6-5
D gene: TRBD2
clone size: .
J gene: TRBJ2-1
CDR3 protein: CASSKSGGPWGFF
CDR3 DNA: TGTGCCAGCAGCAAAAGCGGGGGCCCCTGGGGGTTCTTC

V gene: TRBV19
D gene: .
clone size: once
J gene: TRBJ2-6
CDR3 protein: CASSPGILISGANVLTF
CDR3 DNA: TGTGCCAGTAGTCCAGGGATCCTTATCTCTGGGGCCAACGTCCTGACTTTC

V gene: TRBV5-6
D gene: .
clone size: .
J gene: TRBJ1-2
CDR3 protein: CASSLESVYGYTF
CDR3 DNA: TGTGCCAGCAGCTTGGAGTCAGTCTATGGCTACACCTTC

V gene: TRBV5-1
D gene: .
clone size: .
J gene: TRBJ2-6
CDR3 protein: CASSLHSGANVLTF
CDR3 DNA: TGCGCCAGCAGCTTACACTCTGGGGCCAACGTCCTGACTTTC

V gene: TRBV6-1
D gene: .
clone size: .
J gene: TRBJ1-4
CDR3 protein: CASSGVGGDEKLFF
CDR3 DNA: TGTGCCAGCAGTGGGGTAGGGGGGGATGAAAAACTGTTTTTT

V gene: TRBV18
D gene: .
clone size: .
J gene: TRBJ2-7
CDR3 protein: CASSPAGIGGSYEQYF
CDR3 DNA: TGTGCCAGCTCACCGGCAGGAATAGGGGGATCCTACGAGCAGTACTTC

V gene: TRBV13
D gene: TRBD1
clone size: .
J gene: TRBJ1-4
CDR3 protein: CASSSNRDSHNEKLFF
CDR3 DNA: TGTGCCAGCAGCTCCAACCGGGACAGCCATAATGAAAAACTGTTTTTT

V gene: TRBV6-5
D gene: TRBD1
clone size: .
J gene: TRBJ1-2
CDR3 protein: CASDLTGQGGYTF
CDR3 DNA: TGTGCCAGCGACCTGACAGGGCAGGGGGGCTACACCTTC

V gene: TRBV27
D gene: TRBD1
clone size: .
J gene: TRBJ1-5
CDR3 protein: CASRSDRDLNQPQHF
CDR3 DNA: TGTGCCAGCAGGTCCGACAGGGATCTCAATCAGCCCCAGCATTTT

V gene: TRBV5-4
D gene: .
clone size: .
J gene: TRBJ2-5
CDR3 protein: CASTVPGSREVTQYF
CDR3 DNA: TGTGCCAGCACCGTACCGGGGTCAAGAGAAGTGACCCAGTACTTC

V gene: TRBV15
D gene: TRBD1
clone size: .
J gene: TRBJ2-2
CDR3 protein: CATSRSTGGLAGELFF
CDR3 DNA: TGTGCCACCAGCAGATCCACAGGGGGATTGGCCGGGGAGCTGTTTTTT

V gene: TRBV9
D gene: .
clone size: .
J gene: TRBJ2-1
CDR3 protein: CASSVVNNEQFF
CDR3 DNA: TGTGCCAGCAGCGTAGTAAACAATGAGCAGTTCTTC